A selection of T cell receptor beta chains follows, all from one sample in a study of beta chain features in type 1 diabetes. Using immunoSEQ multiplex PCR, the repertoire was profiled, and TCRdb retains in-frame clones only, with some absent. This table holds fewer than 350,000 clones, around a fifth found once. Sequenced material: naive CD4+ T cells from blood. The source is a young woman in good health. Both conserved end residues are part of each CDR3. Each record gives: CDR3 length, D gene, J gene, clone size, V gene, CDR3 protein, CDR3 DNA. A D gene is named only where the DNA matches it firmly. Size is omitted from some rows. Given values are once, few, many or a class for expanded clones.

17 TRBD1 TRBJ1-1 few TRBV4-3 CASSQELLDRVTTEAFF TGCGCCAGCAGCCAAGAGCTACTGGACAGGGTGACCACTGAAGCTTTCTTT
15 TRBD1 TRBJ2-5 - TRBV7-8 CASSLGRTGEETQYF TGTGCCAGCAGCTTAGGCCGGACAGGGGAAGAGACCCAGTACTTC
15 - TRBJ2-7 - TRBV30 CAWKKKGDTRYEQYF TGTGCCTGGAAAAAGAAAGGGGACACTCGTTACGAGCAGTACTTC
14 - TRBJ2-7 few TRBV9 CASSETGNSYEQYF TGTGCCAGCAGCGAAACAGGGAACTCCTACGAGCAGTACTTC
11 - TRBJ2-7 few TRBV7-9 CASSSQYEQYF TGTGCCAGCAGTTCTCAGTACGAGCAGTACTTC
14 TRBD1 TRBJ1-2 - TRBV6-5 CASSPTGAYYGYTF TGTGCCAGCAGCCCCACAGGGGCCTACTATGGCTACACCTTC
13 TRBD1 TRBJ1-2 - TRBV7-2 CASSLDTGASGTF TGTGCCAGCAGCTTAGATACAGGGGCGAGCGGGACCTTC
14 - TRBJ1-6 few TRBV11-2 CASGAGTRVNTLHF TGTGCCAGCGGGGCCGGGACACGAGTTAACACCCTCCACTTT
15 - TRBJ1-1 few TRBV19 CASSRPGRRDTEAFF TGTGCCAGTAGTCGGCCAGGGCGAAGGGACACTGAAGCTTTCTTT
17 - TRBJ1-2 - TRBV10-3 CAISDAGQSGGKDGYTF TGTGCCATCAGTGATGCCGGACAGTCGGGGGGGAAAGATGGCTACACCTTC
14 - TRBJ1-4 - TRBV27 CASSLQGTNEKLFF TGTGCCAGCAGTTTACAGGGGACTAATGAAAAACTGTTTTTT
13 TRBD1 TRBJ2-2 - TRBV2 CASSAGTAGELFF TGTGCCAGCAGTGCGGGGACAGCCGGGGAGCTGTTTTTT
15 TRBD1 TRBJ2-5 few TRBV18 CASSQTGTGDLTQYF TGTGCCAGCTCTCAGACCGGGACAGGGGACCTGACCCAGTACTTC
15 - TRBJ1-2 - TRBV30 CAWQAGARTNYGYTF TGTGCCTGGCAAGCGGGCGCAAGGACCAACTATGGCTACACCTTC
11 - TRBJ1-1 - TRBV5-4 CASSSDTEAFF TGTGCCAGCAGTTCTGACACTGAAGCTTTCTTT
13 - TRBJ1-1 - TRBV7-3 CASSPGTSTEAFF TGTGCCAGCAGCCCAGGGACAAGCACTGAAGCTTTCTTT
14 TRBD1 TRBJ1-2 - TRBV7-8 CASTLSGTDHGYTF TGTGCCAGCACCTTATCAGGGACAGACCATGGCTACACCTTC
14 TRBD1 TRBJ2-1 few TRBV5-1 CASSLGQGYNEQFF TGCGCCAGCAGCTTGGGACAGGGTTACAATGAGCAGTTCTTC
12 - TRBJ1-6 - TRBV4-2 CASSQGAGPLHF TGTGCCAGCAGCCAAGGAGCCGGGCCCCTCCACTTT
15 TRBD1 TRBJ1-2 - TRBV6-6 CASNSRDRGGHGYTF TGTGCCAGCAACTCCCGGGACAGGGGGGGTCATGGCTACACCTTC
15 TRBD2 TRBJ2-1 - TRBV7-2 CASSWTSGRYNEQFF TGTGCCAGCAGCTGGACTAGCGGGAGATACAATGAGCAGTTCTTC
15 TRBD1 TRBJ2-1 - TRBV5-1 CASSIPGTGRHEQFF TGCGCCAGCAGCATCCCCGGGACAGGGCGGCATGAGCAGTTCTTC